These 14 T cell receptor beta chains share one sample of origin, sequenced in a study of regulatory T cells in long-lasting Graves disease. Sample time point: newly diagnosed GD, antithyroid drugs for less than 3 months. The TCR library used RNA extracted from PBMCs. Arm-PCR of CDR3 regions and iRepertoire HTBI primers were used to build TCR beta libraries. TCRdb ran MiXCR on the multiplex PCR reads and lists one entry per CDR3 protein. The sample includes around 230,000 distinct CDR3 sequences, 15% to 20% seen only once; the top ten take less than 25%. Sequencing was performed on peripheral blood mononuclear cells (PBMCs), taken at new diagnosis, from a patient treated with antithyroid drugs. The receptors were sampled from a female donor with Graves disease.

In regard to this clonotype: This likely came from a read error, as a far larger clone is one base away. This chain uses TRBV11-2 with TRBJ2-1; 9 bases agree with TRBD2. The CDR3 is 15 amino acids. Germline V gene data show CDR1 as SGHAT and CDR2 as FQNNGV. The CDR3 spells CASSFLSGSFNERFF. CDR3 coding DNA: TGTGCCAGCAGCTTCCTTAGCGGGAGTTTCAATGAGCGGTTCTTC. Combining the CDR3 with reference TRBV11-2 and TRBJ2-1 gives the whole variable domain EAGVAQSPRYKIIEKRQSVAFWCNPISGHATLYWYQQILGQGPKLLIQFQNNGVVDDSQLPKDRFSAERLKGVDSTLKIQPAKLEDSAVYLCASSFLSGSFNERFFGPGTRLTVL.

This rearrangement joins TRBV28 to TRBJ2-6; D remains ambiguous. CDR1 is MDHEN, CDR2 SYDVKM, per germline. Trimming removed 10 bases from V and 0 bases from J, with 10 bases in between. The CDR3 is 14 amino acids. The CDR3 sequence: CATYESSGANVLTF. CDR3 bases: TGTGCCACCTACGAGAGCTCTGGGGCCAACGTCCTGACTTTC.

A note on this clonotype: A read error is possible here, since a much larger clone lies one base away. The conserved final phenylalanine or tryptophan is absent from the CDR3, which likely points to a read error. The chain carries TRBV13 and TRBJ2-1, with TRBD2 as a possible D gene (5 bases). CDR1 and CDR2 (germline): PRHDT, FYEKMQ (reference sequence). Trimming cost V 4 bases and J 10 bases, with 14 bases left between them. This CDR3 has 13 amino acids. Here the CDR3 DNA reads TGTGCCAGCAGCTCCCTTTCTAGCCGGGAGCAGTTCTCC. It specifies CASSSLSSREQFS.

This clonotype was seen many times. The CDR3 loop reads CASSRGTNRRTGELFF. CDR3 bases: TGCGCCAGCAGCCGGGGGACTAACCGTCGGACCGGGGAGCTGTTTTTT. The genes are TRBV4-1 and TRBJ2-2, with 7 bases aligning to TRBD2. V lost 4 bases to trimming and J lost 5 bases; unmatched junction nucleotides: 10. Germline V gene sequence: CDR1 MGHRA, CDR2 YSYEKL. CDR3 length: 16 amino acids.

This clonotype was seen a few times. The chain recombines TRBV2 with TRBJ2-7, with TRBD2 matching 7 bases. CDR1 and CDR2 from the germline V gene are SNHLY and FYNNEI. Trimming at V came to 7 bases and at J to 0 bases, leaving 6 bases not matched to a gene. CDR3 length: 14 residues. CDR3 sequence: CASMLASGSYEQYF. For the CDR3, the DNA is TGTGCCAGCATGCTCGCTAGCGGCTCCTACGAGCAGTACTTC. The entire variable domain, with the rest obtained from reference TRBV2 and TRBJ2-7, is as follows: EPEVTQTPSHQVTQMGQEVILRCVPISNHLYFYWYRQILGQKVEFLVSFYNNEISEKSEIFDDQFSVERPDGSNFTLKIRSTKLEDSAMYFCASMLASGSYEQYFGPGTRLTVT.

This clonotype has only a few counts. DNA for the CDR3: TGTGCCAGCAGCTTACCTGCCAGGGGCTCGGATTCACCCCTCCACTTT. Translating it yields CASSLPARGSDSPLHF. The gene calls are TRBV7-2 and TRBJ1-6, with a weak D call TRBD1 (6 bases). V was shortened by 2 bases and J by 8 bases, with 16 bases between the two germline ends. The CDR3 length is 16 residues. CDR1 and CDR2 (germline): SGHTA, FQGNSA. The entire variable domain, with the rest obtained from reference TRBV7-2 and TRBJ1-6, is as follows: GAGVSQSPSNKVTEKGKDVELRCDPISGHTALYWYRQSLGQGLEFLIYFQGNSAPDKSGLPSDRFSAERTGGSVSTLTIQRTQQEDSAVYLCASSLPARGSDSPLHFGNGTRLTVT.

The table lists this clonotype with many counts. The chain carries TRBV2 and TRBJ1-4; D is uncertain. V lost 2 bases and J lost 8, with 9 bases in between. Germline V gene lookup returns CDR1 SNHLY and CDR2 FYNNEI. CDR3 length equals 13 residues. CDR3 bases: TGTGCCAGCAGTGAAAACAGTTTCGAAAAACTGTTTTTT. Amino acid sequence: CASSENSFEKLFF.

This clonotype came up many times. The rearrangement uses TRBV12-3 or TRBV12-4 and TRBJ2-7, with 7 bases fitting TRBD1. This CDR3 is built from 14 residues. J was trimmed by 2 bases and V by 7 bases; bases with no gene match: 8. This CDR3 is CASTPGGQAYEQYF. The DNA of the CDR3 is TGTGCCAGCACCCCTGGCGGACAGGCCTACGAGCAGTACTTC.

In this sample, this clonotype turned up many times. V usage is TRBV7-9 and J usage is TRBJ2-2, with TRBD2 matching 8 bases. The CDR3 loop spans 14 amino acids. The trim removed 5 bases at V and 4 bases at J, leaving 3 bases unmatched. Germline V lookup: CDR1 SEHNR, CDR2 FQNEAQ (reference sequence). The CDR3: CASSRLASTGELFF. The CDR3 DNA follows: TGTGCCAGCAGCCGACTAGCGAGCACCGGGGAGCTGTTTTTT.

This clonotype was seen ten or more times. The gene calls are TRBV24-1 and TRBJ2-1; 10 bases align to TRBD2. J gave up 0 bases and V 3 bases, and 10 bases lay outside the gene matches. The CDR3 consists of 19 residues. Per germline, CDR1 KGHDR and CDR2 SFDVKD. For the CDR3, the DNA is TGTGCCACCAGTGATCTACGACTCTCTAGCGGGGGCTCCTACAATGAGCAGTTCTTC. It translates to CATSDLRLSSGGSYNEQFF.

This clonotype was picked up many times. The chain couples TRBV24-1 to TRBJ2-1; 11 positions agree with TRBD1. The germline CDR1 and CDR2 sequences are KGHDR and SFDVKD. The CDR3 spans 17 residues. J was trimmed by 6 bases and V by 0 bases; bases with no gene match: 6. The CDR3 loop is CATSDLKDRGRLNEQFF. The CDR3 nucleotides are TGTGCCACCAGTGATTTGAAGGACAGGGGGCGCCTCAATGAGCAGTTCTTC.

This clonotype was detected many times. The chain uses TRBV6-5 and TRBJ2-3, with D perhaps TRBD1 (6 bases). Germline CDR1 MNHEY, CDR2 SVGAGI. This CDR3 is built from 16 residues. V was shortened by 1 base and J by 6 bases, with 17 bases between the two germline ends. The CDR3 coding sequence is TGTGCCAGCAGTTACTTAGGATGGGGGCTGGCGGATACGCAGTATTTT. Translation: CASSYLGWGLADTQYF.

The rearrangement joins TRBV11-1 to TRBJ2-1, with 9 bases aligning to TRBD2. The CDR3 length is 12 residues. CDR1 and CDR2 (germline): SGHAT, FQDESV (reference sequence). V lost 5 bases and J lost 12; bases outside the gene matches: 5. The CDR3, as DNA: TGTGCCAGCAGCAATAGCGGGAGAGTGCAGTTCTTC. It specifies CASSNSGRVQFF.

On this clonotype itself: A far larger clone is only one base removed, so a read error is likely. The V call is TRBV14, the J call TRBJ2-1; D is unresolved. With the DNA end fitting TRBJ2-5 better, the J assignment may be wrong. The germline gives CDR1 SGHDN, CDR2 FVKESK. This CDR3 contains 14 residues. The CDR3 sequence: CASSQLKYQETQYF. The CDR3 DNA follows: TGTGCCAGCAGCCAACTAAAATATCAAGAGACCCAGTACTTC.